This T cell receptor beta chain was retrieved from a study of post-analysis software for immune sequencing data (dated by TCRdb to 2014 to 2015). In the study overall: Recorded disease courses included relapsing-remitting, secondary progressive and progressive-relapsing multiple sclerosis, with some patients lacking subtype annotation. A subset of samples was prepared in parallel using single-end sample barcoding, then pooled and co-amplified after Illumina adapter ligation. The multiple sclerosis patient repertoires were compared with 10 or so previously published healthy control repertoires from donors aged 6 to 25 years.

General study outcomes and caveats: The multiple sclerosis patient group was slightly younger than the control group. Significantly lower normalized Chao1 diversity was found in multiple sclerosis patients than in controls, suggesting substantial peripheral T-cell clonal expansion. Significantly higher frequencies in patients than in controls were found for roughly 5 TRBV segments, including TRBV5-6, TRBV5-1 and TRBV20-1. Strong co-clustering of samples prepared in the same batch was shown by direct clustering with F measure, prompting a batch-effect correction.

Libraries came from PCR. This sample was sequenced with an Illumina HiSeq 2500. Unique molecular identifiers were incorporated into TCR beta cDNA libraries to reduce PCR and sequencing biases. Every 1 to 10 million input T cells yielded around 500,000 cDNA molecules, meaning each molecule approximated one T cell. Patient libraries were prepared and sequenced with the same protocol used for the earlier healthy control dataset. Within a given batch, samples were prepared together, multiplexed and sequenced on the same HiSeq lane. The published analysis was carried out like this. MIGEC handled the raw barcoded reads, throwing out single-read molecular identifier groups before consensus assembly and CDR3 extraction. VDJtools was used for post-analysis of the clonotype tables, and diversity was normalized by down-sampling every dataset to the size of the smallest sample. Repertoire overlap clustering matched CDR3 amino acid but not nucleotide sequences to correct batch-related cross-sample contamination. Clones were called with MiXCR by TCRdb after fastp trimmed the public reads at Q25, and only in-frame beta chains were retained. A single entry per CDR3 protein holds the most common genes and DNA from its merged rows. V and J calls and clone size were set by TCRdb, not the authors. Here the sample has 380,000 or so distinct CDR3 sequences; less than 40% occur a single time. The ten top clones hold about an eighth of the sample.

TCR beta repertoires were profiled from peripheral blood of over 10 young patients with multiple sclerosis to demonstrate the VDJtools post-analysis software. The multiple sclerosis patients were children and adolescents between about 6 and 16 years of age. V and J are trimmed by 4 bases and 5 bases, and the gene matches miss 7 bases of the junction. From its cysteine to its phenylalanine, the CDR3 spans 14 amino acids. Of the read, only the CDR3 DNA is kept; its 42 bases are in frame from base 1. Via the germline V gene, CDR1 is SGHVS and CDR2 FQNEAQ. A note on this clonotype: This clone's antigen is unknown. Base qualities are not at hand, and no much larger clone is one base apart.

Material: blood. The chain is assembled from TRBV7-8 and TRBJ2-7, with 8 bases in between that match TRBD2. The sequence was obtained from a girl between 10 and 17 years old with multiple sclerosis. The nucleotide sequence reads TGTGCCAGCAGCTCCATAGCGGGGTCGGACGAGCAGTACTTC. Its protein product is CASSSIAGSDEQYF.